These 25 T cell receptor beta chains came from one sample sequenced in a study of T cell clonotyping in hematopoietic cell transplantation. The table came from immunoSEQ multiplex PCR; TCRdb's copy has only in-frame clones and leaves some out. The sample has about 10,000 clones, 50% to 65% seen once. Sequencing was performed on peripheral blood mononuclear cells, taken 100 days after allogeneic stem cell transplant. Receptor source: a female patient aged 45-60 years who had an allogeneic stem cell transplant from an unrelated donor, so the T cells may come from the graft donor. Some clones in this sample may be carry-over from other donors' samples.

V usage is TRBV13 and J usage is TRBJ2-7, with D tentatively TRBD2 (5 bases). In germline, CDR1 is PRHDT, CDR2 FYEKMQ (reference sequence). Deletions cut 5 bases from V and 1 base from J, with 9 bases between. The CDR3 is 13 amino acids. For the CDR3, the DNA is TGTGCCAGCAGCCCCACTAGTTCCTACGAGCAGTACTTC. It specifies CASSPTSSYEQYF.

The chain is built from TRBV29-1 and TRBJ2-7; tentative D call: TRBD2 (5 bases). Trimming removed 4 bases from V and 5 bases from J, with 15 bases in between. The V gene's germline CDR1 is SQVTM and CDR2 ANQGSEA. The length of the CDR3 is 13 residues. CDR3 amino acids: CSVGLGGWDEQYF. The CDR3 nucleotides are TGCAGCGTTGGATTAGGCGGGTGGGACGAGCAGTACTTC.

CDR3 DNA sequence: TGTGCCAGCCTAAAGGACAGGGTCTATGGCTACACCTTC. It encodes CASLKDRVYGYTF. The chain is built from TRBV28 and TRBJ1-2; TRBD1 aligns across 8 bases. CDR3 length: 13 residues. V lost 8 bases and J lost 4; bases outside the gene matches: 6. Germline V lookup: CDR1 MDHEN, CDR2 SYDVKM.

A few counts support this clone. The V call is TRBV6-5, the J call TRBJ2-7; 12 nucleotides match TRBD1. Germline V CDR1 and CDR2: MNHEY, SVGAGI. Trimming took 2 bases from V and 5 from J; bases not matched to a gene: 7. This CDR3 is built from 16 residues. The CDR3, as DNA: TGTGCCAGCAGTTACCTCCCGGGACAGGGGGCAAACGAGCAGTACTTC. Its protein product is CASSYLPGQGANEQYF.

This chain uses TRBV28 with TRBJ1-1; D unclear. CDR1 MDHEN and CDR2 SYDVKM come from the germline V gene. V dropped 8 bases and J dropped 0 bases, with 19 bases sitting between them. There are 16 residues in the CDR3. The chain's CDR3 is CASERGGRRMNTEAFF. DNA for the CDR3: TGTGCCAGCGAACGAGGTGGAAGGCGCATGAACACTGAAGCTTTCTTT.

CDR3 sequence: CSAGWDEKLFF. DNA for the CDR3: TGCAGTGCGGGGTGGGATGAAAAACTGTTTTTT. The chain combines TRBV20-1 with TRBJ1-4; D not certain. Germline-derived CDR1 and CDR2 are DFQATT and SNEGSKA (reference sequence). The CDR3 sequence is 11 residues long. Trimming took off 6 bases at V and 6 bases at J, with 8 bases between the two ends.

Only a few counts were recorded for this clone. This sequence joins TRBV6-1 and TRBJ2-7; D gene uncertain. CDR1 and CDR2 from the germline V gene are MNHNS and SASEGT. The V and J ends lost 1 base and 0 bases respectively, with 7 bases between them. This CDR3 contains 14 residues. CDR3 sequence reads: CASSEEISSYEQYF. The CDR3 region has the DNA TGTGCCAGCAGTGAAGAGATTTCCTCCTACGAGCAGTACTTC.

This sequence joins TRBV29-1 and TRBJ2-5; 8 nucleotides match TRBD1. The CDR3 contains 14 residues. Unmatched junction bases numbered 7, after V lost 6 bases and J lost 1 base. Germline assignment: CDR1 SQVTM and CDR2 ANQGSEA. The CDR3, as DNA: TGCAGCGTCTACGGACAGGGCCCCCAAGAGACCCAGTACTTC. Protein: CSVYGQGPQETQYF.

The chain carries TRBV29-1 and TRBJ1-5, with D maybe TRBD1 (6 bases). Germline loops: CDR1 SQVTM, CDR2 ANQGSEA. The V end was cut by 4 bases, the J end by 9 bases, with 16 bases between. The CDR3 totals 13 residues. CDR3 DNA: TGCAGCGTTGCAAGGGACACGGAGGGGCCCCAGCATTTT. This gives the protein CSVARDTEGPQHF.

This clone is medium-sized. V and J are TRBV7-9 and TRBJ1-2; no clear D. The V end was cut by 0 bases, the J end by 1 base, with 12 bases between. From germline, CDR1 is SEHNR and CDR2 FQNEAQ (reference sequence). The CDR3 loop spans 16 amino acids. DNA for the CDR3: TGTGCCAGCAGCTTAGCGCCAGAGGATCTTAACTATGGCTACACCTTC. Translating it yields CASSLAPEDLNYGYTF.

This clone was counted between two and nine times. The CDR3 nucleotides read TGTGCCAGCAGCTCCCCGGGTCACAATGAGCAGTTCTTC. It yields the protein CASSSPGHNEQFF. The chain couples TRBV11-2 to TRBJ2-1, with no clear D. Germline V gene sequence: CDR1 SGHAT, CDR2 FQNNGV. This CDR3 has 13 residues. Trimming took 4 bases from V and 5 from J, leaving 9 bases between them.

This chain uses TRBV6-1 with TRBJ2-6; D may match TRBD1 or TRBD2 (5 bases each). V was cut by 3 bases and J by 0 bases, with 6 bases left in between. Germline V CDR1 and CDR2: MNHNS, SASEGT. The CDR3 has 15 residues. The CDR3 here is CASSDGGSGANVLTF. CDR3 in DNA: TGTGCCAGCAGTGATGGGGGCTCTGGGGCCAACGTCCTGACTTTC.

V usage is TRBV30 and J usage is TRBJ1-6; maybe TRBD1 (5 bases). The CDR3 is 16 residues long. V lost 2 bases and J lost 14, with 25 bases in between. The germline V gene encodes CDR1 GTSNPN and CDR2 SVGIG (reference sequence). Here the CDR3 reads CAWSSWGPLGVQALHF. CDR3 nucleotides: TGTGCCTGGAGTAGCTGGGGCCCCCTGGGTGTACAAGCCCTCCACTTT.

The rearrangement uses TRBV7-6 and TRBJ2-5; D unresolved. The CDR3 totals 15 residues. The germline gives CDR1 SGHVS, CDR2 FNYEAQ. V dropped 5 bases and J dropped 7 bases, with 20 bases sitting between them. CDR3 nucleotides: TGTGCCAGCAGCCCCCTTGGCGCAAATTCGGGGACCCAGTACTTC. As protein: CASSPLGANSGTQYF.

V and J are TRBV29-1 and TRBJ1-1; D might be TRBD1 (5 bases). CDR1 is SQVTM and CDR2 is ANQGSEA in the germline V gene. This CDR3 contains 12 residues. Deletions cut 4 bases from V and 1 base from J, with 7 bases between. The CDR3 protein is CSVGQKNTEAFF. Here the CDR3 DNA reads TGCAGCGTTGGACAGAAGAACACTGAAGCTTTCTTT. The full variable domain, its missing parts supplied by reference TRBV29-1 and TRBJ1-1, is SAVISQKPSRDICQRGTSLTIQCQVDSQVTMMFWYRQQPGQSLTLIATANQGSEATYESGFVIDKFPISRPNLTFSTLTVSNMSPEDSSIYLCSVGQKNTEAFFGQGTRLTVV.

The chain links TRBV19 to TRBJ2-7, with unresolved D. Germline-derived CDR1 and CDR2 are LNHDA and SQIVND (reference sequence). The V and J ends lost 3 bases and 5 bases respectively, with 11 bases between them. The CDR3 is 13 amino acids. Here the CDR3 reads CASSIGSQNEQYF. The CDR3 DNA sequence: TGTGCCAGTAGTATCGGGTCTCAAAACGAGCAGTACTTC.

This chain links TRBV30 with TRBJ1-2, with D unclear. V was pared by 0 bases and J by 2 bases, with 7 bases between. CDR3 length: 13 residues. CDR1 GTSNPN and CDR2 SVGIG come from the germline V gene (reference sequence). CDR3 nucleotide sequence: TGTGCCTGGAGTGTACAGCCGAACTATGGCTACACCTTC. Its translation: CAWSVQPNYGYTF. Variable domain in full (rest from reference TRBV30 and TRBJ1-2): SQTIHQWPATLVQPVGSPLSLECTVEGTSNPNLYWYRQAAGRGLQLLFYSVGIGQISSEVPQNLSASRPQDRQFILSSKKLLLSDSGFYLCAWSVQPNYGYTFGSGTRLTVV.

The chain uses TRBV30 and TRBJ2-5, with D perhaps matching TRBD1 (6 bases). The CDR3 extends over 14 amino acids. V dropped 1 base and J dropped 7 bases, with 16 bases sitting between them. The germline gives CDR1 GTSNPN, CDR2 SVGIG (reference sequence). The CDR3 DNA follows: TGTGCCTGGAGTGAGACAGGTTACCTCAGGACCCAGTACTTC. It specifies CAWSETGYLRTQYF.

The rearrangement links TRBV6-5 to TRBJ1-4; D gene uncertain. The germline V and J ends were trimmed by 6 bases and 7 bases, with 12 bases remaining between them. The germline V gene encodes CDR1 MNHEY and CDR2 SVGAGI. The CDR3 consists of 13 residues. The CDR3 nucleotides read TGTGCCAGCAGAGGCAGGCTAGGTGAAAAACTGTTTTTT. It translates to CASRGRLGEKLFF.

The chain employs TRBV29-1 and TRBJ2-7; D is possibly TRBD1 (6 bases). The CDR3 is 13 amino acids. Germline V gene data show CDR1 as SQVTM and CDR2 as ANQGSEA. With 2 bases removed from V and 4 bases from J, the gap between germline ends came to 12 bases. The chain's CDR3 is CSVESDSHYEQYF. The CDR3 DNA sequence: TGCAGCGTTGAATCGGACAGCCATTACGAGCAGTACTTC.

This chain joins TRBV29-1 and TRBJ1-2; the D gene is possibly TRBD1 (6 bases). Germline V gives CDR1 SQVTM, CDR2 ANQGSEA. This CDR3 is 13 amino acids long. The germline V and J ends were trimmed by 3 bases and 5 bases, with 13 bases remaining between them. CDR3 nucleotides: TGCAGCGTTGATAACGGGGGCCCGTATGGCTACACCTTC. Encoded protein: CSVDNGGPYGYTF.

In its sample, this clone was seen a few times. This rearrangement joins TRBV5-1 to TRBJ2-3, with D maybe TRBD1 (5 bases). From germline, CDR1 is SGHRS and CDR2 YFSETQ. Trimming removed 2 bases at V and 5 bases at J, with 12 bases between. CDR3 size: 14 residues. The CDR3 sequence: CASSFMTEEDTQYF. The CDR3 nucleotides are TGCGCCAGCAGCTTTATGACAGAAGAAGATACGCAGTATTTT.

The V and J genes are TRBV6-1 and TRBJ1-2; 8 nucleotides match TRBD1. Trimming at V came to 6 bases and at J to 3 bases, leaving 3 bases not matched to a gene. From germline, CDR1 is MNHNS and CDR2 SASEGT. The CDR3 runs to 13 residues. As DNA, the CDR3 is TGTGCCAGCAGCCCAGGGGGCGACTATGGCTACACCTTC. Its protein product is CASSPGGDYGYTF.

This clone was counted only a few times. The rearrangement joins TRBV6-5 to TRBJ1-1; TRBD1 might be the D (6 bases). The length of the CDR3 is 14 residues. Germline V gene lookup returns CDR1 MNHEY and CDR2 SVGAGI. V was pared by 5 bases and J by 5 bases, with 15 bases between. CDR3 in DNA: TGTGCCAGCAGTCCCGGGGGCAGAAGGACTGAAGCTTTCTTT. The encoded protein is CASSPGGRRTEAFF.

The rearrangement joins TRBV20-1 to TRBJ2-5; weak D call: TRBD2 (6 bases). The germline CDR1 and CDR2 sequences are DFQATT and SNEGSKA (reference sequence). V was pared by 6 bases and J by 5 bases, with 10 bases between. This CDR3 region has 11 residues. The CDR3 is CSAAGSETQYF. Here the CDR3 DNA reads TGCAGTGCGGCGGGGAGTGAGACCCAGTACTTC.